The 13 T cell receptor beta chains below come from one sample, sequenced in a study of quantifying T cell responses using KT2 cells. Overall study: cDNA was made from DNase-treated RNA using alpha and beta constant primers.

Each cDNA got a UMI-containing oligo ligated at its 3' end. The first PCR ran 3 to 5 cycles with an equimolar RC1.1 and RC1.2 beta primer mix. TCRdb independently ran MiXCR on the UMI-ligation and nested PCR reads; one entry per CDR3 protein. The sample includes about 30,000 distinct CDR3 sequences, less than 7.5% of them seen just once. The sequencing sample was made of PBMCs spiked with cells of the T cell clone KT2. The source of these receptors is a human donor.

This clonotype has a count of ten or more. DNA of the CDR3: TGTGCCAGCAGTTTATATGTAGGGGTGGTCACTGAAGCTTTCTTT. The encoded protein is CASSLYVGVVTEAFF. The rearrangement links TRBV27 to TRBJ1-1, with a weak D call TRBD1 (5 bases). Per the germline V gene, CDR1 is MNHEY and CDR2 is SMNVEV (reference sequence). The CDR3 loop spans 15 amino acids. V lost 1 base and J 4 bases, leaving 13 bases between the germline ends.

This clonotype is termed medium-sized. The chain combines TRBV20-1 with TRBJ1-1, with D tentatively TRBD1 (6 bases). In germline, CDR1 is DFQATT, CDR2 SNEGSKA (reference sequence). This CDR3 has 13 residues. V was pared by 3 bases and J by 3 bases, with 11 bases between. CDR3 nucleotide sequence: TGCAGTGCTAGCGGCAGGGGAGACACTGAAGCTTTCTTT. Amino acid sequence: CSASGRGDTEAFF.

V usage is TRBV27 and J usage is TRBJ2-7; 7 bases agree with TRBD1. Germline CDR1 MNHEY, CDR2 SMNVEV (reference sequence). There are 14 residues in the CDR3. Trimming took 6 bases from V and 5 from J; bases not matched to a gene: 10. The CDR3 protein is CASRRTGEGHEQYF. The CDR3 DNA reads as TGTGCCAGCAGGCGGACAGGAGAAGGCCACGAGCAGTACTTC.

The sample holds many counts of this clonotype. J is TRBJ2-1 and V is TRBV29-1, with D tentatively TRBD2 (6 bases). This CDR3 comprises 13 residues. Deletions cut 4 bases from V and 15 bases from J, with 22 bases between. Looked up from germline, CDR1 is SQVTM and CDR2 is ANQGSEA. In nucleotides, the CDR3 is TGCAGCGTTGCCAGGAGGGCTAGTCCCGCTGCGTTCTTC. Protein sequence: CSVARRASPAAFF.

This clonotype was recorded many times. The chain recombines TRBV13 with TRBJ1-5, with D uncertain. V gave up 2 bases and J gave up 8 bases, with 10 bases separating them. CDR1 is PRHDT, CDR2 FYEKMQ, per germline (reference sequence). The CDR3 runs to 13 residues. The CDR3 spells CASSLSGLEPQHF. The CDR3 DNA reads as TGTGCCAGCAGCTTAAGTGGTTTGGAGCCCCAGCATTTT.

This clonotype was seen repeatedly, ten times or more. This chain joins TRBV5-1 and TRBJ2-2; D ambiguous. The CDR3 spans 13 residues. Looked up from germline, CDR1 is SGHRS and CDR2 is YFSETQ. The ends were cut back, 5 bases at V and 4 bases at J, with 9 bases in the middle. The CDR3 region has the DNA TGCGCCAGCAGACCGGTACTCACCGGGGAGCTGTTTTTT. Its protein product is CASRPVLTGELFF.

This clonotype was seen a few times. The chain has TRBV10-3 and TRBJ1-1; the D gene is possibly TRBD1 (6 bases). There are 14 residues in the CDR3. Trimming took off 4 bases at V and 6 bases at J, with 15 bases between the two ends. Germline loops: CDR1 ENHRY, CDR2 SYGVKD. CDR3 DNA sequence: TGTGCCATCAGTGCAACGACAGGTTCTCCTGAAGCTTTCTTT. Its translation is CAISATTGSPEAFF.

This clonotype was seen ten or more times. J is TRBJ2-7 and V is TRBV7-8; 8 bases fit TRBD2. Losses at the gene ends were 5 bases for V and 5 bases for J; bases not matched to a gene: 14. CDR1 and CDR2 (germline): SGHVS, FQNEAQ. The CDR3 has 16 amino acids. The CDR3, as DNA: TGTGCCAGCAGCCCAGAGACCCCCGGGACTAGTAACGAGCAGTACTTC. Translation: CASSPETPGTSNEQYF.

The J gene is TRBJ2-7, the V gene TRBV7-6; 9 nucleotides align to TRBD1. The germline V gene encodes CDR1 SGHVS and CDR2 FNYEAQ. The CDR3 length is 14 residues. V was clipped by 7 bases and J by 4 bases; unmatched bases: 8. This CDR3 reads CASIEGQGHYEQYF. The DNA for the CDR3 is TGTGCCAGCATCGAGGGACAGGGCCATTACGAGCAGTACTTC.

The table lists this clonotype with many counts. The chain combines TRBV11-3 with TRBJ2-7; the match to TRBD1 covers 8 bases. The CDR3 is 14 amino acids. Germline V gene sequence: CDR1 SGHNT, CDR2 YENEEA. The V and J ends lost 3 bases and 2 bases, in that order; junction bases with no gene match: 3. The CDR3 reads CASSLRTGTYEQYF. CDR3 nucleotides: TGTGCCAGCAGCTTGAGGACAGGGACCTACGAGCAGTACTTC.

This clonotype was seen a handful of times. The CDR3 bases are TGTGCCAGCAGCCAAGATTCAAGGGGCGAGACCCAGTACTTC. Translation: CASSQDSRGETQYF. This chain links TRBV3-1 with TRBJ2-5; D is possibly TRBD1 (5 bases). The CDR3 is 14 amino acids. The V end was cut by 0 bases, the J end by 5 bases, with 10 bases between. Germline V gives CDR1 LGHDT, CDR2 YNNKEL (reference sequence).

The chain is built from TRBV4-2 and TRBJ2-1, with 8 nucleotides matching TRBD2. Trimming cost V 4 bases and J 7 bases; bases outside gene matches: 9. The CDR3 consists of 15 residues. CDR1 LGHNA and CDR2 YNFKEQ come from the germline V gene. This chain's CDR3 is CASSPGGGGENEQFF. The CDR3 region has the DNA TGTGCCAGCAGCCCCGGGGGGGGCGGAGAGAATGAGCAGTTCTTC.

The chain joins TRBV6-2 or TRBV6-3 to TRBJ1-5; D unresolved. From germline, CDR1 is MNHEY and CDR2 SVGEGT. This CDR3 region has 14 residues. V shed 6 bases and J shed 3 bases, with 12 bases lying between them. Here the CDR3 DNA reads TGTGCCAGCAGACCCAAGGGCTACAATCAGCCCCAGCATTTT. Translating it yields CASRPKGYNQPQHF.